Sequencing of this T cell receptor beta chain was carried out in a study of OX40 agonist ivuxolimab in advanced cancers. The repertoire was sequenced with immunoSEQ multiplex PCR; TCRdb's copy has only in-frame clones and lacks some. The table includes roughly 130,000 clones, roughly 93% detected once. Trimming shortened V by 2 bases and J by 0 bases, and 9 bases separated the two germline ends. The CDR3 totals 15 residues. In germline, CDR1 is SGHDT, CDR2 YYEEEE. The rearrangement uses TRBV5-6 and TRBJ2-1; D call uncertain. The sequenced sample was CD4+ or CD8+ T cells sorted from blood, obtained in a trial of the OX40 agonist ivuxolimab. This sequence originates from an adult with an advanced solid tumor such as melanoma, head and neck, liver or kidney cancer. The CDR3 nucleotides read TGTGCCAGCAGCTTACCAGTGGGCTCCTACAATGAGCAGTTCTTC. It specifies CASSLPVGSYNEQFF.